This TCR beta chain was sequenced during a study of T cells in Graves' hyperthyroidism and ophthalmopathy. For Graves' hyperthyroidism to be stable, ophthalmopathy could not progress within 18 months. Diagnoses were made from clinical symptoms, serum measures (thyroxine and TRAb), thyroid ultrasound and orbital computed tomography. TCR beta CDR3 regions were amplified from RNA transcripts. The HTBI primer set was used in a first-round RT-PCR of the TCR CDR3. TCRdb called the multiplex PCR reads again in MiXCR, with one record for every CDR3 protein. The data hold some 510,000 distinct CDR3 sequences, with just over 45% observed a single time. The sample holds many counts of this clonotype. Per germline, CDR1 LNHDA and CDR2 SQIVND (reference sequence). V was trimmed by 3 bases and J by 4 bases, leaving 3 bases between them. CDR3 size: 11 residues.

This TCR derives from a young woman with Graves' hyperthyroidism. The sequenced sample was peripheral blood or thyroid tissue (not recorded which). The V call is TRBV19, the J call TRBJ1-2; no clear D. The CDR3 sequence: CASSIGYGYTF. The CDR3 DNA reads TGTGCCAGTAGTATCGGCTATGGCTACACCTTC.